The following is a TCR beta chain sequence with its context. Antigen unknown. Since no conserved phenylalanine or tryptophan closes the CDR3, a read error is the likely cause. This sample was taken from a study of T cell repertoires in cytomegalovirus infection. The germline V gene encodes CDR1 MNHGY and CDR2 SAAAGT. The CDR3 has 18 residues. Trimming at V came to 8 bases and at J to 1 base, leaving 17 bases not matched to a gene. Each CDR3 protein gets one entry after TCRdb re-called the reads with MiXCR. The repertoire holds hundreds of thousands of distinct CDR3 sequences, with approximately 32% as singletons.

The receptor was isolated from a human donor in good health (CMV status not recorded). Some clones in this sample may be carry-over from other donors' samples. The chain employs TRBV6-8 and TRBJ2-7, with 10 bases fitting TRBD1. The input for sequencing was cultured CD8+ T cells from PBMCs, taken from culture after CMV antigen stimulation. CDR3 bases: TGTGCCAGCCGTGCCCGGGACAGGGGTGAATATTGGTCCTACGAGCAGTACGGC. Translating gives CASRARDRGEYWSYEQYG.